This paragraph reports one TCR beta chain. This specimen comes from a study of blood T cell repertoires in COVID-19. Study as a whole: There were acute and convalescent COVID-19 samples, and they came from the United States, Italy and Spain. The analysed material was cDNA or gDNA that came from T cells, B-cell-depleted T cells, or PBMCs.

With 5 bases removed from V and 0 bases from J, the gap between germline ends came to 13 bases. The CDR3 is 15 amino acids. Germline CDR1 reads MDHEN; CDR2 reads SYDVKM. Per the study methods: Reference gene primer amplification in the assay estimated nucleated cell counts. TCRdb's table, derived via immunoSEQ multiplex PCR, lists solely in-frame clones and lacks some. V and J calls plus clone size are reproduced from that table; the DNA served to infer D and trimming. The sample carries about 270,000 clones, approximately 83% recorded once. What was sequenced was peripheral blood. J is TRBJ1-1 and V is TRBV28; D unresolved. This receptor was obtained from a woman between 50 and 59 years old who had recovered from COVID-19. CDR3 coding DNA: TGTGCCAGCAGTCTTCGTGGCTCGATGAACACTGAAGCTTTCTTT. This sequence encodes CASSLRGSMNTEAFF.